This T cell receptor (beta chain) is from a study of cytomegalovirus exposure and HLA in healthy donors. Study-wide findings and caveats: Based on reports, TCR beta sequences accurately predicted HLA-A and HLA-B alleles for most subjects. Earlier analysis yielded a pattern in which most TCR beta V segments were productive about 90% or about 30% of the time.

As regards this clone: The antigen is undetermined.

Primers for the PCR totalled 60 Vbeta and 13 Jbeta. Produced via immunoSEQ multiplex PCR; TCRdb's table is partial and in-frame only. This table has roughly 100,000 clones, 83% appearing once. This CDR3 comprises 12 residues. The chain carries TRBV21-1 and TRBJ2-1; no DNA check was done on the table's D call, TRBD1. TRBV21-1 is designated a pseudogene. The TCR comes from a man between 18 and 35 years old in good health and CMV-seronegative. Sequences were obtained from PBMCs. CDR3 residues: CASSPQGYEQFF. As DNA, the CDR3 is TGTGCCAGCAGTCCCCAGGGTTATGAGCAGTTCTTC.